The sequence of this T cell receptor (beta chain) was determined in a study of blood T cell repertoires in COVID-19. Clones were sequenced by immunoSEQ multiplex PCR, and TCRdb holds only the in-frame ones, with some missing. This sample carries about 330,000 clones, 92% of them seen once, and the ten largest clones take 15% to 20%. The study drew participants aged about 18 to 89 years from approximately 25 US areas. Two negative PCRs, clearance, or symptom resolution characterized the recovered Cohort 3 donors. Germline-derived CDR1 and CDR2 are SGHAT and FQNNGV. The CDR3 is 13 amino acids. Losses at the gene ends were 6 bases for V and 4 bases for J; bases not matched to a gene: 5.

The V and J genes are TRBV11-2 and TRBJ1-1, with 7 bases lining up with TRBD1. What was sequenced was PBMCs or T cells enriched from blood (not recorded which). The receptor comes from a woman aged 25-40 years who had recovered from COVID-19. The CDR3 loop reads CASRVPGGTEAFF. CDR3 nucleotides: TGTGCCAGCAGGGTTCCAGGGGGCACTGAAGCTTTCTTT. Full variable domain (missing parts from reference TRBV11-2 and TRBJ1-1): EAGVAQSPRYKIIEKRQSVAFWCNPISGHATLYWYQQILGQGPKLLIQFQNNGVVDDSQLPKDRFSAERLKGVDSTLKIQPAKLEDSAVYLCASRVPGGTEAFFGQGTRLTVV.